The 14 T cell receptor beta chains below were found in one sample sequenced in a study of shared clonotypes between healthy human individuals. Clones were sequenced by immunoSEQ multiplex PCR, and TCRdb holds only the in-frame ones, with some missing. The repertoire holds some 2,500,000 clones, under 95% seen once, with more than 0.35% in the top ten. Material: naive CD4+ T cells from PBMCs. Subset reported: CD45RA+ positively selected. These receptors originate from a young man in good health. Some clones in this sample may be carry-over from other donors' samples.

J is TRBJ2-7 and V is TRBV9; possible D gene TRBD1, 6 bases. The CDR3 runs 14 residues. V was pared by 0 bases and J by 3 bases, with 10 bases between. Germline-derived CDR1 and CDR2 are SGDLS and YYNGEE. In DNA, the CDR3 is TGTGCCAGCAGCGTAGGGACAGCTTACTACGAGCAGTACTTC. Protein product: CASSVGTAYYEQYF.

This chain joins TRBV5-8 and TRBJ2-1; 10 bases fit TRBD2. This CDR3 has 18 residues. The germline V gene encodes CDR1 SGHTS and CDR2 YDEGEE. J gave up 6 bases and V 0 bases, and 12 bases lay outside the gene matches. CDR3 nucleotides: TGTGCCAGCAGCTTGGCCAAGCGCCCTAGCGGGAGTTTCAATGAGCAGTTCTTC. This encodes CASSLAKRPSGSFNEQFF.

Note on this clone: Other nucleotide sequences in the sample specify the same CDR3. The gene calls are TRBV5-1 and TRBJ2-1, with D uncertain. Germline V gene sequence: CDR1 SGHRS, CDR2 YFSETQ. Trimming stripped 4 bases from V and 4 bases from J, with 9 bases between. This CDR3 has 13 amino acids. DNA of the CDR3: TGCGCCAGCAGCCTCGACGGATACAATGAGCAGTTCTTC. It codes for CASSLDGYNEQFF.

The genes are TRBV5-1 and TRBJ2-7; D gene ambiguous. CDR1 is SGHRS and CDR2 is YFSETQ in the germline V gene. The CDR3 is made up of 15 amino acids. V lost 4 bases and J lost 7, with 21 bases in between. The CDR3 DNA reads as TGCGCCAGCAGCCTTGGAGACAATCCGTCCGGGGAGCAGTACTTC. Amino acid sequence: CASSLGDNPSGEQYF.

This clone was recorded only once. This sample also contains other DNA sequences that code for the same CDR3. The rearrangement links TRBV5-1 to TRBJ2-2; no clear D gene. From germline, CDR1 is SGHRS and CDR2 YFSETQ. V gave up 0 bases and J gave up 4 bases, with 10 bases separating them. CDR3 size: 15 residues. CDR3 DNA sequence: TGCGCCAGCAGCTTGGCAGGAACTGGCACCGGGGAGCTGTTTTTT. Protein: CASSLAGTGTGELFF. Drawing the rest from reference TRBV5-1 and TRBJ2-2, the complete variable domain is KAGVTQTPRYLIKTRGQQVTLSCSPISGHRSVSWYQQTPGQGLQFLFEYFSETQRNKGNFPGRFSGRQFSNSRSEMNVSTLELGDSALYLCASSLAGTGTGELFFGEGSRLTVL.

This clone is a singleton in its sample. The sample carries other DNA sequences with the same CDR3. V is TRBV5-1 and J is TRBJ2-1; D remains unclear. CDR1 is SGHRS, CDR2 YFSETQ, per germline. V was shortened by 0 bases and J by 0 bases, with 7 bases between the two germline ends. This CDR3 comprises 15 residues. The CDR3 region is CASSLGATSYNEQFF. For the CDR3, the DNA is TGCGCCAGCAGCTTGGGGGCTACCTCCTACAATGAGCAGTTCTTC.

DNA of the CDR3: TGTGCCAGCTCACCTTTACCAGATATTAGTCTCTACGAGCAGTACTTC. Translating it yields CASSPLPDISLYEQYF. V is TRBV18 and J is TRBJ2-7; D unresolved. The V gene lost 3 bases and the J gene lost 3 bases, with 18 bases spanning the gap. Germline CDR1 is KGHSH and CDR2 is LQKENI. This CDR3 spans 16 amino acids.

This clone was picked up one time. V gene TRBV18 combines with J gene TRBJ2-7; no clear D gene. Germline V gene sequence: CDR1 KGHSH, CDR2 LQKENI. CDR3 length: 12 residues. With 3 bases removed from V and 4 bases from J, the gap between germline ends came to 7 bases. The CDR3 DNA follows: TGTGCCAGCTCACCCGCCCTTTACGAGCAGTACTTC. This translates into CASSPALYEQYF.

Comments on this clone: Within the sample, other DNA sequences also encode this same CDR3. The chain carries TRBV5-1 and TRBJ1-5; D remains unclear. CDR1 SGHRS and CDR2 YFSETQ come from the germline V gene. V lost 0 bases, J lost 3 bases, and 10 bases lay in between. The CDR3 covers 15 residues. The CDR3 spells CASSLEGGFNQPQHF. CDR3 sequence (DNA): TGCGCCAGCAGCTTGGAAGGTGGATTCAATCAGCCCCAGCATTTT.

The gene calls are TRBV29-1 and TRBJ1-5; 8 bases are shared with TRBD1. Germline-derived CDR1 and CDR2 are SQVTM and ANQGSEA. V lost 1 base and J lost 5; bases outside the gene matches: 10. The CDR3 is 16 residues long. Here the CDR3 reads CSVEGPPDRGYQPQHF. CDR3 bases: TGCAGCGTTGAAGGGCCCCCCGACAGGGGCTATCAGCCCCAGCATTTT.

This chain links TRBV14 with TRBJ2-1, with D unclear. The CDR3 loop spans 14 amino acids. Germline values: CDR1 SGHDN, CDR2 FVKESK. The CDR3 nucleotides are TGTGAACTGAAGAGGTCCTTTCCTTACAATGAGCAGTTCTTC. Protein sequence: CELKRSFPYNEQFF.

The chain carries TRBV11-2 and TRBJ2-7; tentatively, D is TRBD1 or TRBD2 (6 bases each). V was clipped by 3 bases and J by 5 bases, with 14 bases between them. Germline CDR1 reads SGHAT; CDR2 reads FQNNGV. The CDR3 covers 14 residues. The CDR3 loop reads CASSFWGAGDEQYF. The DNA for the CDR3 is TGTGCCAGCAGCTTTTGGGGGGCTGGGGACGAGCAGTACTTC.

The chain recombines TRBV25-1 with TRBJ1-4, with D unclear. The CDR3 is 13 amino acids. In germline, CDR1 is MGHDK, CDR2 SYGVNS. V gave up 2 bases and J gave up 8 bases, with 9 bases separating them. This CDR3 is CASSEHSQEKLFF. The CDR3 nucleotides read TGTGCCAGCAGTGAACACAGCCAGGAAAAACTGTTTTTT. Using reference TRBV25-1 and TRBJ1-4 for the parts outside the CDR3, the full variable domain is EADIYQTPRYLVIGTGKKITLECSQTMGHDKMYWYQQDPGMELHLIHYSYGVNSTEKGDLSSESTVSRIRTEHFPLTLESARPSHTSQYLCASSEHSQEKLFFGSGTQLSVL.

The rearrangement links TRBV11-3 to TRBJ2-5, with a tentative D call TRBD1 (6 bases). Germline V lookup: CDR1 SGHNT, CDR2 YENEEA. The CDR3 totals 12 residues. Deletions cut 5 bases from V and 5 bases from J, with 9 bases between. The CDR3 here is CASSQGHETQYF. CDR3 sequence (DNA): TGTGCCAGCAGCCAGGGGCACGAGACCCAGTACTTC.